One sample yielded the 26 T cell receptor beta chains listed below, sequenced in a study of sequential checkpoint blockade in melanoma. The sample's treatment: randomized to nivolumab then ipilimumab (arm A) or the reverse (arm B). The table came from immunoSEQ multiplex PCR; TCRdb's copy has only in-frame clones and leaves some out. The sample lists over 2,000 clones; roughly three fifths were seen once. The material was CD8+ T cells sorted from blood (inferred from file names), obtained from a patient given nivolumab and ipilimumab in sequence. The receptors stem from a human patient with melanoma. Some clones in this sample may be carry-over from other donors' samples.

Here the CDR3 reads CAWSFMATGLSLFF. The CDR3 coding sequence is TGTGCCTGGAGTTTTATGGCTACAGGGCTATCTCTCTTCTTT. This chain connects TRBV30 to TRBJ1-1; TRBD1 is a possible D gene (6 bases). The germline V gene has CDR1 GTSNPN and CDR2 SVGIG (reference sequence). Trimming pared 2 bases from V and 14 bases from J, leaving 24 bases between. This CDR3 comprises 14 residues.

This clone has more than one count but fewer than ten. The V call is TRBV14, the J call TRBJ1-1; 9 positions match TRBD1. This CDR3 has 15 residues. V trimming: 5 bases; J trimming: 0 bases; junction bases outside the gene matches: 4. Germline values: CDR1 SGHDN, CDR2 FVKESK. The CDR3 region is CASSKQGALNTEAFF. Written as DNA, the CDR3 is TGTGCCAGCAGCAAACAGGGGGCGTTGAACACTGAAGCTTTCTTT.

V is TRBV27 and J is TRBJ2-7; 7 nucleotides match TRBD1. J lost 7 bases, V lost 7 bases, and 10 bases had no gene match. The CDR3 has 13 residues. Germline V gene lookup returns CDR1 MNHEY and CDR2 SMNVEV (reference sequence). The CDR3 reads CASISQGVGEQYF. The CDR3 nucleotides read TGTGCCAGCATTTCCCAGGGGGTTGGAGAGCAGTACTTC.

The chain is built from TRBV21-1 and TRBJ1-1; the table gives TRBD1 as D, unverified against the DNA. TRBV21-1 is listed as a pseudogene. This CDR3 region has 11 residues. The DNA for the CDR3 is TGTGCCGGCCGACAGACCTCTGAAGCTTTCTTT. Encoded protein: CAGRQTSEAFF.

The V and J genes are TRBV27 and TRBJ1-1; a possible D gene is TRBD1 (6 bases). This CDR3 has 13 residues. Germline V gives CDR1 MNHEY, CDR2 SMNVEV (reference sequence). Trimming left V 0 bases short and J 11 bases short, with 13 bases between. The CDR3 here is CASSLSLGQGAFF. CDR3 bases: TGTGCCAGCAGTTTATCGCTGGGGCAGGGGGCTTTCTTT.

The rearrangement joins TRBV7-2 to TRBJ1-5; the match to TRBD1 covers 12 bases. The CDR3 covers 15 residues. Trimming at V came to 4 bases and at J to 7 bases, leaving 5 bases not matched to a gene. Germline assignment: CDR1 SGHTA and CDR2 FQGNSA. CDR3 DNA: TGTGCCAGCAGCTGGGGACAGGGGGCTTGGCAGCCCCAGCATTTT. Its protein is CASSWGQGAWQPQHF.

The chain carries TRBV7-8 and TRBJ2-1; 7 nucleotides align to TRBD2. CDR1 is SGHVS, CDR2 FQNEAQ, per germline. The CDR3 has 15 residues. With V trimmed by 3 bases and J by 1 base, 3 bases remained unmatched. This CDR3 is CASSLGGGSYNEQFF. CDR3 nucleotide sequence: TGTGCCAGCAGCTTGGGGGGAGGGTCCTACAATGAGCAGTTCTTC.

This clone was counted a few times. V usage is TRBV5-6 and J usage is TRBJ1-1, with TRBD1 matching over 12 bases. The length of the CDR3 is 13 residues. The V gene's germline CDR1 is SGHDT and CDR2 YYEEEE. The V gene end was trimmed by 5 bases and the J gene end by 10 bases; junction bases not matched to a gene: 6. The DNA of the CDR3 is TGTGCCAGCAGGCGATGGGACAGGGGGCTAGCTTTCTTT. It is translated as CASRRWDRGLAFF.

J is TRBJ2-7 and V is TRBV7-6; 8 bases agree with TRBD1. Germline trimming cut 4 bases from V and 5 bases from J; bases unmatched to any gene: 4. From germline, CDR1 is SGHVS and CDR2 FNYEAQ. The CDR3 runs to 13 residues. CDR3 amino acids: CASSSTGAHEQYF. CDR3 bases: TGTGCCAGCAGCTCGACAGGGGCCCACGAGCAGTACTTC.

In its sample, this clone was seen once. The V call is TRBV7-6, the J call TRBJ2-1, with 9 bases matching TRBD2. The junction had 3 bases not matched to a gene; V was cut back by 3 bases and J by 0 bases. The CDR3 sequence is 16 residues long. Germline-derived CDR1 and CDR2 are SGHVS and FNYEAQ. The CDR3 nucleotides read TGTGCCAGCAGCTTGAGCGGGGGGAGCTCCTACAATGAGCAGTTCTTC. This codes for CASSLSGGSSYNEQFF.

V and J are TRBV14 and TRBJ1-1, with 9 bases identical to TRBD1. Looked up from germline, CDR1 is SGHDN and CDR2 is FVKESK. This CDR3 has 15 amino acids. V lost 0 bases, J lost 2 bases, and 1 base stayed unmatched. The CDR3 coding sequence is TGTGCCAGCAGCCAAGAGGGACAGGGCAACACTGAAGCTTTCTTT. It yields the protein CASSQEGQGNTEAFF.

The chain has TRBV7-9 and TRBJ2-3, with D maybe TRBD1 (5 bases). This CDR3 comprises 16 residues. Trimming removed 0 bases from V and 3 bases from J, with 13 bases in between. Germline CDR1 reads SEHNR; CDR2 reads FQNEAQ (reference sequence). The CDR3 loop reads CASSLAGLGATDTQYF. CDR3 DNA: TGTGCCAGCAGCTTAGCGGGGCTAGGGGCGACAGATACGCAGTATTTT.

This clone was counted once. The chain recombines TRBV2 with TRBJ2-7, with TRBD2 matching over 8 bases. With 6 bases clipped from V and 7 bases from J, the junction kept 8 bases outside the gene matches. This CDR3 has 13 residues. The germline CDR1 and CDR2 sequences are SNHLY and FYNNEI. In DNA, the CDR3 is TGTGCCAGCAGAGACGGACTAGCCGGGGAGCAGTACTTC. This sequence encodes CASRDGLAGEQYF.

The J gene is TRBJ1-1, the V gene TRBV2; TRBD1 aligns across 8 bases. Germline CDR1 and CDR2: SNHLY and FYNNEI. CDR3 length equals 13 residues. J was trimmed by 1 base and V by 10 bases; bases with no gene match: 5. CDR3 amino acids: CATGGESNTEAFF. The CDR3 coding sequence is TGTGCCACAGGGGGCGAGTCGAACACTGAAGCTTTCTTT.

The chain joins TRBV4-3 to TRBJ1-1; TRBD1 agrees at 8 bases. The J segment lost 7 bases and the V segment lost 3 bases, leaving 10 bases of the junction unmatched. The V gene's germline CDR1 is LGHNA and CDR2 YSLEER. The length of the CDR3 is 15 residues. This CDR3 reads CASSHLTGDKIEAFF. In DNA form, the CDR3 reads TGCGCCAGCAGCCATTTGACAGGGGATAAGATTGAAGCTTTCTTT.

This clone was seen just once. The chain has TRBV27 and TRBJ1-2; D not resolved. V was cut by 6 bases and J by 7 bases, with 15 bases left in between. Germline CDR1 MNHEY, CDR2 SMNVEV (reference sequence). The CDR3 consists of 13 residues. CDR3 amino acids: CASSLGPKRGYTF. CDR3 sequence (DNA): TGTGCCAGCAGCCTTGGGCCGAAACGTGGCTACACCTTC.

Comment on this clone: A far larger clone is off by one base, so a read error is likely. This specimen includes other DNA sequences encoding the same CDR3. V usage is TRBV7-9 and J usage is TRBJ1-2, with D possibly being TRBD1 (5 bases). The CDR3 runs to 14 residues. In germline, CDR1 is SEHNR, CDR2 FQNEAQ (reference sequence). V lost 9 bases, J lost 8 bases, and 22 bases lay in between. The CDR3 loop reads CASSPAGQVKGYTF. The CDR3 coding sequence is TGTGCCAGTAGCCCCGCGGGGCAGGTTAAAGGCTACACCTTC.

This clone counts as hyperexpanded (1% or more). This sequence joins TRBV4-3 and TRBJ2-2, with D perhaps matching TRBD2 (7 bases). CDR1 is LGHNA and CDR2 is YSLEER in the germline V gene. The CDR3 sequence is 16 residues long. The germline V and J ends were trimmed by 7 bases and 1 base, with 16 bases remaining between them. For the CDR3, the DNA is TGCGCCAGCACCCCCGGACTAGGGGGGAACACCGGGGAGCTGTTTTTT. Encoded protein: CASTPGLGGNTGELFF.

This clone was seen just once. V is TRBV21-1 and J is TRBJ1-2. TRBV21-1 is marked as a pseudogene. This CDR3 spans 17 amino acids. Here the CDR3 reads CAAADLGPGTSWYGYTF. CDR3 nucleotide sequence: TGTGCAGCAGCCGATTTAGGTCCCGGGACTTCTTGGTATGGCTACACCTTC.

The chain carries TRBV19 and TRBJ1-2, with 7 bases matching TRBD1. CDR1 LNHDA and CDR2 SQIVND come from the germline V gene (reference sequence). With 9 bases clipped from V and 5 bases from J, the junction kept 6 bases outside the gene matches. CDR3 length equals 12 residues. The CDR3 bases are TGTGCCAGCTCGACAGGGACTTATGGCTACACCTTC. This sequence encodes CASSTGTYGYTF.

This clone was counted a few times. This chain joins TRBV10-3 and TRBJ1-6; no clear D. The V and J ends lost 3 bases and 5 bases respectively, with 17 bases between them. CDR1 is ENHRY and CDR2 is SYGVKD in the germline V gene. This CDR3 has 17 amino acids. In DNA form, the CDR3 reads TGTGCCATCAGTGACTCAAGGTTGAGGTGGCATAATTCACCCCTCCACTTT. Translated, it gives CAISDSRLRWHNSPLHF.

The J gene is TRBJ2-5, the V gene TRBV21-1; TRBD1 was called by the table and not checked on the DNA. Matching the DNA end better, TRBJ2-7 makes the J call doubtful. TRBV21-1 is deemed a pseudogene. This CDR3 is 14 amino acids long. The CDR3 is CASSPRQGSYEQYF. CDR3 coding DNA: TGTGCCAGCAGCCCCAGACAGGGAAGCTACGAGCAGTACTTC.

This clone occurred a few times. V and J are TRBV6-1 and TRBJ2-7; tentatively, D is TRBD1 (5 bases). V shed 2 bases and J shed 6 bases, with 11 bases lying between them. Germline V lookup: CDR1 MNHNS, CDR2 SASEGT. The CDR3 has 13 residues. CDR3 sequence: CASSEINQGEQYF. The CDR3 DNA is TGTGCCAGCAGTGAAATAAACCAGGGCGAGCAGTACTTC.

The chain joins TRBV19 to TRBJ2-7, with 14 bases matching TRBD2. The CDR3 runs to 16 residues. Germline trimming cut 9 bases from V and 0 bases from J; bases unmatched to any gene: 7. Germline V lookup: CDR1 LNHDA, CDR2 SQIVND (reference sequence). The CDR3 nucleotides are TGTGCCAGCTACGGGACTAGCGGGGGAAGCTCCTACGAGCAGTACTTC. Encoded protein: CASYGTSGGSSYEQYF.

The V gene is TRBV15, the J gene TRBJ2-7, with D possibly TRBD2 on 6 matching bases. Between the trimmed V and J ends, which lost 6 bases and 6 bases, there was a span of 15 bases. Germline V gene sequence: CDR1 LNHNV, CDR2 YYDKDF (reference sequence). The CDR3 runs to 13 residues. The CDR3 sequence is CATSGGSSGEQYF. The CDR3 region has the DNA TGTGCCACCAGTGGGGGGAGTTCGGGCGAGCAGTACTTC.

The V gene is TRBV19, the J gene TRBJ1-5; D may be TRBD1 (5 bases). The V gene lost 0 bases and the J gene lost 1 base, with 7 bases spanning the gap. Germline CDR1 is LNHDA and CDR2 is SQIVND (reference sequence). This CDR3 has 15 residues. CDR3 sequence: CASSIDGGSNQPQHF. The CDR3 DNA reads TGTGCCAGTAGTATAGACGGGGGGAGCAATCAGCCCCAGCATTTT.